These T cell receptor beta chains were read from a single sample in a study of CD4 T cells in relation to SARS-CoV-2 and coronaviruses. The assay was immunoSEQ multiplex PCR, and TCRdb's table has in-frame clones only and misses some. The sample shows 60,000 to 85,000 clones, approximately 93% of them seen only once. Material: naive CD4+ T cells from PBMCs. The receptors derive from a human donor in good health. Each CDR3 is given with its conserved first and last residue. The order of the fields is CDR3 protein, CDR3 DNA, J gene, clone size, V gene, D gene. D genes are given only for firm matches. Some rows have no size entry. The others give once, few or many, or a class for an expanded clone.

cdr3_aa: CASSRWDSSYEQYF
cdr3_nt: TGTGCCAGCAGCCGTTGGGACAGCTCCTACGAGCAGTACTTC
j_call: TRBJ2-7
clone_size: -
v_call: TRBV7-8
d_call: TRBD1

cdr3_aa: CASSWGQGIQPQHF
cdr3_nt: TGTGCCAGCAGCTGGGGACAGGGTATTCAGCCCCAGCATTTT
j_call: TRBJ1-5
clone_size: -
v_call: TRBV3-1/TRBV3-2
d_call: TRBD1

cdr3_aa: CASSLESGGGNTEAFF
cdr3_nt: TGTGCCAGCTCACTCGAGAGTGGGGGAGGCAACACTGAAGCTTTCTTT
j_call: TRBJ1-1
clone_size: -
v_call: TRBV18
d_call: -

cdr3_aa: CASSELPGLTGKNIQYF
cdr3_nt: TGTGCCAGCAGTGAACTCCCGGGACTCACTGGCAAAAACATTCAGTACTTC
j_call: TRBJ2-4
clone_size: -
v_call: TRBV6-1
d_call: -

cdr3_aa: CAWSPQGYEQYF
cdr3_nt: TGTGCCTGGAGTCCCCAGGGGTACGAGCAGTACTTC
j_call: TRBJ2-7
clone_size: -
v_call: TRBV30
d_call: -

cdr3_aa: CASKKRSGTGTYEQYF
cdr3_nt: TGTGCCAGCAAAAAGAGATCCGGGACAGGGACTTACGAGCAGTACTTC
j_call: TRBJ2-7
clone_size: -
v_call: TRBV27
d_call: TRBD1

cdr3_aa: CAWSVLLFWTSQTPGELFF
cdr3_nt: TGTGCCTGGAGTGTACTCCTCTTTTGGACTAGCCAAACTCCCGGGGAGCTGTTTTTT
j_call: TRBJ2-2
clone_size: -
v_call: TRBV30
d_call: TRBD2

cdr3_aa: CASSFGSDTEAFF
cdr3_nt: TGCGCCAGCAGCTTTGGCTCAGACACTGAAGCTTTCTTT
j_call: TRBJ1-1
clone_size: -
v_call: TRBV5-1
d_call: -

cdr3_aa: CASSQDLAGANTGELFF
cdr3_nt: TGCGCCAGCAGCCAAGATCTCGCGGGGGCCAACACCGGGGAGCTGTTTTTT
j_call: TRBJ2-2
clone_size: once
v_call: TRBV4-3
d_call: -

cdr3_aa: CASSSDSYNEQFF
cdr3_nt: TGTGCCAGCTCTAGCGACTCCTACAATGAGCAGTTCTTC
j_call: TRBJ2-1
clone_size: once
v_call: TRBV19
d_call: -

cdr3_aa: CASSRLAGDEQYF
cdr3_nt: TGTGCCAGCAGTCGGCTAGCGGGGGACGAGCAGTACTTC
j_call: TRBJ2-7
clone_size: -
v_call: TRBV12-3/TRBV12-4
d_call: TRBD2

cdr3_aa: CASSLLNVPQPQHF
cdr3_nt: TGTGCCAGCAGCTTACTAAATGTTCCTCAGCCCCAGCATTTT
j_call: TRBJ1-5
clone_size: -
v_call: TRBV7-8
d_call: -

cdr3_aa: CASSEGAPREQYF
cdr3_nt: TGTGCCAGTAGTGAGGGGGCTCCGCGCGAGCAGTACTTC
j_call: TRBJ2-7
clone_size: -
v_call: TRBV19
d_call: TRBD1

cdr3_aa: CASSPTGTSTDTQYF
cdr3_nt: TGTGCCAGCAGCCCCACCGGGACTAGCACAGATACGCAGTATTTT
j_call: TRBJ2-3
clone_size: -
v_call: TRBV9
d_call: -

cdr3_aa: CASSPGGWNSPLHF
cdr3_nt: TGTGCCAGCAGCCCGGGGGGGTGGAATTCACCCCTCCACTTT
j_call: TRBJ1-6
clone_size: -
v_call: TRBV5-6
d_call: -

cdr3_aa: CASSLGGPNQPQHF
cdr3_nt: TGTGCCAGCAGTTTAGGGGGACCCAATCAGCCCCAGCATTTT
j_call: TRBJ1-5
clone_size: -
v_call: TRBV28
d_call: -

cdr3_aa: CASSLMYGGDNSYEQYF
cdr3_nt: TGTGCCAGCAGCTTGATGTACGGGGGGGATAACTCCTACGAGCAGTACTTC
j_call: TRBJ2-7
clone_size: -
v_call: TRBV5-4
d_call: TRBD2

cdr3_aa: CSASGQRLEQYF
cdr3_nt: TGCAGTGCTAGTGGTCAGAGGCTCGAGCAGTACTTC
j_call: TRBJ2-7
clone_size: -
v_call: TRBV20-1
d_call: -

cdr3_aa: CASSSFSGPGLGYEQYF
cdr3_nt: TGTGCCAGCAGCTCGTTCAGCGGCCCCGGACTCGGCTACGAGCAGTACTTC
j_call: TRBJ2-7
clone_size: once
v_call: TRBV7-8
d_call: -

cdr3_aa: CASRASGSTGELFF
cdr3_nt: TGTGCCAGCAGAGCTAGCGGGAGCACCGGGGAGCTGTTTTTT
j_call: TRBJ2-2
clone_size: -
v_call: TRBV3-1/TRBV3-2
d_call: TRBD2

cdr3_aa: CASSAGTLSSYEQYF
cdr3_nt: TGTGCCAGCAGCGCCGGGACATTGAGCTCCTACGAGCAGTACTTC
j_call: TRBJ2-7
clone_size: -
v_call: TRBV5-4
d_call: -

cdr3_aa: CASSLGASGTEAFF
cdr3_nt: TGCGCCAGCAGCTTGGGGGCTTCGGGAACTGAAGCTTTCTTT
j_call: TRBJ1-1
clone_size: -
v_call: TRBV5-1
d_call: -

cdr3_aa: CASSLGTGPYTF
cdr3_nt: TGTGCCAGCAGCTTAGGGACAGGGCCCTACACCTTC
j_call: TRBJ1-2
clone_size: few
v_call: TRBV7-3
d_call: TRBD1